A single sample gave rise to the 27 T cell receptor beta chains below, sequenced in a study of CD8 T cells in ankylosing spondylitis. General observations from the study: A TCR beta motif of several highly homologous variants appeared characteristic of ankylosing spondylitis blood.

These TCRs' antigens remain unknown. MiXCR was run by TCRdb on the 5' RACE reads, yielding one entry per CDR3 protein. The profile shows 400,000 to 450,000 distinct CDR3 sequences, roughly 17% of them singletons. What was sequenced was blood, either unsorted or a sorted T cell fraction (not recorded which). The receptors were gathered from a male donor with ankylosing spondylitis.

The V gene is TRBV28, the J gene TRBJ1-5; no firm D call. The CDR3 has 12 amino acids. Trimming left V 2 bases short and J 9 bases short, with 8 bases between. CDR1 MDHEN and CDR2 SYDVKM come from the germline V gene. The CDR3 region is CASSLPVGPQHF. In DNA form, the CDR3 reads TGTGCCAGCAGTTTACCCGTGGGGCCCCAGCATTTT.

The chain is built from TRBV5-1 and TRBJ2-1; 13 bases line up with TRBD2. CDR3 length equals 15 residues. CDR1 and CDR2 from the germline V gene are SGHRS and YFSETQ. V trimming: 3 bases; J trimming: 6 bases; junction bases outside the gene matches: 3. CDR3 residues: CASSSTSGRGNEQFF. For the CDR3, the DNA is TGCGCCAGCAGCTCTACTAGCGGGAGGGGCAATGAGCAGTTCTTC.

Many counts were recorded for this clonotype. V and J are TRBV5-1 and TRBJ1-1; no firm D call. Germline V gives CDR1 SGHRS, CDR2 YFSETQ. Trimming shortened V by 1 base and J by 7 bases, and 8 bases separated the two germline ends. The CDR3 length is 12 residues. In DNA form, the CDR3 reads TGCGCCAGCAGCTTGAACTACCGTGAAGCTTTCTTT. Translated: CASSLNYREAFF. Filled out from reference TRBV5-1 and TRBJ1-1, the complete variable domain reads KAGVTQTPRYLIKTRGQQVTLSCSPISGHRSVSWYQQTPGQGLQFLFEYFSETQRNKGNFPGRFSGRQFSNSRSEMNVSTLELGDSALYLCASSLNYREAFFGQGTRLTVV.

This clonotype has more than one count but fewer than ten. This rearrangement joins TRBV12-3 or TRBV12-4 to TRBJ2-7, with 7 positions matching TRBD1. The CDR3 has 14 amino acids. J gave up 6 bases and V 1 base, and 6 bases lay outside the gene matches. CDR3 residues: CASSLGQGGFEQYF. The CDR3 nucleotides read TGTGCCAGCAGTTTAGGACAGGGTGGGTTCGAGCAGTACTTC.

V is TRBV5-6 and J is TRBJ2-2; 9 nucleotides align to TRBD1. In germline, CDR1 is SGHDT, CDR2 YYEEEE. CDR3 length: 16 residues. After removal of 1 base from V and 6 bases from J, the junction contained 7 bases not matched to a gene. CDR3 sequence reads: CASSLLDRGVAGELFF. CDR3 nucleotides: TGTGCCAGCAGCTTGTTGGACAGGGGAGTCGCCGGGGAGCTGTTTTTT.

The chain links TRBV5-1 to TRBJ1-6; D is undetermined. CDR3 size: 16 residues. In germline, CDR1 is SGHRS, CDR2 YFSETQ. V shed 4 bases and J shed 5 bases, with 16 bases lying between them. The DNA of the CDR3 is TGCGCCAGCAGCCCCCGGGCCAAGGCGAATAATTCACCCCTCCACTTT. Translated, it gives CASSPRAKANNSPLHF.

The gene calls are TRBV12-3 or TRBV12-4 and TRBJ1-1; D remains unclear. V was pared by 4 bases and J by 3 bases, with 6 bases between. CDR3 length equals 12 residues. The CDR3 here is CASSSAYTEAFF. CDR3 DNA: TGTGCCAGCAGTTCCGCGTACACTGAAGCTTTCTTT.

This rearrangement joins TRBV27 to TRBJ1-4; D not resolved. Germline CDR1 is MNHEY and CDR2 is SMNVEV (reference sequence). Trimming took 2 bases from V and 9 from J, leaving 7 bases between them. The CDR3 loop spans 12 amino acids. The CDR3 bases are TGTGCCAGCAGTTTAGAAGGGAAAAAACTGTTTTTT. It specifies CASSLEGKKLFF.

CDR3 sequence reads: CASSLAQGRNYGYTF. As DNA, the CDR3 is TGTGCCAGCAGCTTAGCGCAGGGGCGTAACTATGGCTACACCTTC. V gene TRBV7-9 combines with J gene TRBJ1-2; possibly TRBD1 for D (6 bases). The CDR3 totals 15 residues. The V end lost 0 bases, the J end lost 1 base, and 9 bases lay between the germline ends. The V gene's germline CDR1 is SEHNR and CDR2 FQNEAQ (reference sequence).

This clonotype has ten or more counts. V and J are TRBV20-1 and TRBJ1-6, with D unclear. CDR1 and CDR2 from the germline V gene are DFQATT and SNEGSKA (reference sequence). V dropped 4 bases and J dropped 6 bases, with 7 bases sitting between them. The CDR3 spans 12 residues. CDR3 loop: CSAISSNSPLHF. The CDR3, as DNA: TGCAGTGCTATCAGCAGTAATTCACCCCTCCACTTT.

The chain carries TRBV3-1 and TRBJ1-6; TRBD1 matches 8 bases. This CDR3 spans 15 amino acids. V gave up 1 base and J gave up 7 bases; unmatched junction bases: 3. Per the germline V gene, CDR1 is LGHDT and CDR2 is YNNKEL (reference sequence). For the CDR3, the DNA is TGTGCCAGCAGCCAAGGGGACAGGCCCAATTCACCCCTCCACTTT. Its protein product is CASSQGDRPNSPLHF. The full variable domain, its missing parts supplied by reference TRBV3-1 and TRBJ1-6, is DTAVSQTPKYLVTQMGNDKSIKCEQNLGHDTMYWYKQDSKKFLKIMFSYNNKELIINETVPNRFSPKSPDKAHLNLHINSLELGDSAVYFCASSQGDRPNSPLHFGNGTRLTVT.

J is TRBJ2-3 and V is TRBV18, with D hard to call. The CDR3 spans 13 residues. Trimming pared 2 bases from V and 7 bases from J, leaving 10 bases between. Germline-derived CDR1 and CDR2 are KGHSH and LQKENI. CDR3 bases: TGTGCCAGCTCACCAACCCTTGGTCATACGCAGTATTTT. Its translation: CASSPTLGHTQYF. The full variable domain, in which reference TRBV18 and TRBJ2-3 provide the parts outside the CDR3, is NAGVMQNPRHLVRRRGQEARLRCSPMKGHSHVYWYRQLPEEGLKFMVYLQKENIIDESGMPKERFSAEFPKEGPSILRIQQVVRGDSAAYFCASSPTLGHTQYFGPGTRLTVL.

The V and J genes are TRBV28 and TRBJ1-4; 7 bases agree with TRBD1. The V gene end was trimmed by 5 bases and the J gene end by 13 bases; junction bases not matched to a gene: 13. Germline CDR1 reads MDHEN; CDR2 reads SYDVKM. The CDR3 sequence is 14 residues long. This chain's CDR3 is CASSPQGESIRLFF. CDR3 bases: TGTGCCAGCAGTCCCCAGGGGGAGAGTATTCGACTGTTTTTT. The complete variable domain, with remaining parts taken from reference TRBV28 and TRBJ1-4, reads DVKVTQSSRYLVKRTGEKVFLECVQDMDHENMFWYRQDPGLGLRLIYFSYDVKMKEKGDIPEGYSVSREKKERFSLILESASTNQTSMYLCASSPQGESIRLFFGSGTQLSVL.

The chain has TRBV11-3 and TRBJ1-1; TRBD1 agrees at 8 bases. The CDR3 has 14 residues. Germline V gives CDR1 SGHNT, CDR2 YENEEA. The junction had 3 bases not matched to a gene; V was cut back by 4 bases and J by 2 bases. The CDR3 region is CASSSGGVNTEAFF. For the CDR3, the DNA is TGTGCCAGCAGCTCAGGGGGCGTCAACACTGAAGCTTTCTTT.

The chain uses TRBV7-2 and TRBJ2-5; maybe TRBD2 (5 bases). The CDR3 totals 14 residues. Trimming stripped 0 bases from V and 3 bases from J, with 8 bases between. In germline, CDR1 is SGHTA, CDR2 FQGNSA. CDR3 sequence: CASSLAWGEETQYF. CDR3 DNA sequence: TGTGCCAGCAGCTTAGCCTGGGGAGAAGAGACCCAGTACTTC.

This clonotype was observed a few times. CDR3 nucleotide sequence: TGCAGCGCTGGGACTAGCGGGAGTATCAAAAACATTCAGTACTTC. Encoded protein: CSAGTSGSIKNIQYF. The V and J genes are TRBV29-1 and TRBJ2-4; 14 bases map to TRBD2. From germline, CDR1 is SQVTM and CDR2 ANQGSEA. CDR3 length equals 15 residues. With 7 bases clipped from V and 3 bases from J, the junction kept 5 bases outside the gene matches.

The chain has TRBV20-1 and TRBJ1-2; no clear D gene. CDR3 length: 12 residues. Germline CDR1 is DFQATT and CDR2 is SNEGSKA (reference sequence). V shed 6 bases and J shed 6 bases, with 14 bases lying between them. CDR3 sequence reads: CSAGSLGDGYTF. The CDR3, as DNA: TGCAGTGCGGGCAGCCTAGGCGATGGCTACACCTTC.

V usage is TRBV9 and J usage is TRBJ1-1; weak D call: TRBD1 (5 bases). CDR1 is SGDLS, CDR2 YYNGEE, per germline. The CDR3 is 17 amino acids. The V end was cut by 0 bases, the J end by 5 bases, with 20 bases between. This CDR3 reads CASSVAQEGLRGTEAFF. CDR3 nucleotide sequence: TGTGCCAGCAGCGTAGCCCAAGAGGGGCTTAGAGGTACTGAAGCTTTCTTT.

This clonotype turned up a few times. The CDR3 DNA reads TGTGCCAGCAGTCCCCCGGGGGGGGCCGGTGAAGCTTTCTTT. It yields the protein CASSPPGGAGEAFF. This rearrangement joins TRBV6-1 to TRBJ1-1; tentatively, D is TRBD1 (6 bases). Germline loops: CDR1 MNHNS, CDR2 SASEGT. Trimming removed 5 bases at V and 7 bases at J, with 17 bases between. The CDR3 spans 14 residues.

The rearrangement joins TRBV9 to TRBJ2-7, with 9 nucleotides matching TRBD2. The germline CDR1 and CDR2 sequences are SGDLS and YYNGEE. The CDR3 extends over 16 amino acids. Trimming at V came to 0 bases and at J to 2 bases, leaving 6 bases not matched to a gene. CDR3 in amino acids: CASSVGSGGLTYEQYF. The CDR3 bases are TGTGCCAGCAGCGTAGGTAGCGGGGGCCTCACCTACGAGCAGTACTTC.

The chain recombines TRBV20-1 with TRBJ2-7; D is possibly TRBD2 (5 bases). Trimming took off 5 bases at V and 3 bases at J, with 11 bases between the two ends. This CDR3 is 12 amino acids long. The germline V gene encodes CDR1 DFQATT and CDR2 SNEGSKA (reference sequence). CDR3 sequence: CSALAAVYEQYF. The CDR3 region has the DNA TGCAGTGCTCTAGCTGCGGTCTACGAGCAGTACTTC.

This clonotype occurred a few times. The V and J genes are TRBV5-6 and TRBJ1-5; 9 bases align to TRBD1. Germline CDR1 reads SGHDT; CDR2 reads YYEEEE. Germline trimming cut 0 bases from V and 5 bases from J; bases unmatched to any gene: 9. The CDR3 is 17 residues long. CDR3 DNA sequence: TGTGCCAGCAGCTTGGGCACGGGACAGGGAGAGGATCAGCCCCAGCATTTT. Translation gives CASSLGTGQGEDQPQHF.

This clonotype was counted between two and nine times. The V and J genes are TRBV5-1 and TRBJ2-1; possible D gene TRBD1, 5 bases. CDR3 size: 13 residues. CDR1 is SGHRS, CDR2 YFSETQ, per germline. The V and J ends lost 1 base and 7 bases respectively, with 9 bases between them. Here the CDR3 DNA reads TGCGCCAGCAGCTTGACAGGTCCTAATGAGCAGTTCTTC. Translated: CASSLTGPNEQFF.

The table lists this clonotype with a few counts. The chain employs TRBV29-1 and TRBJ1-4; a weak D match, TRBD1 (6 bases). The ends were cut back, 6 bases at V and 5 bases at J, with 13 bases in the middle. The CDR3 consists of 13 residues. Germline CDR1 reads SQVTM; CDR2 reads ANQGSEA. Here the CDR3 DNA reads TGCAGCGTGGGACACCAAATAAATGAAAAACTGTTTTTT. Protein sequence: CSVGHQINEKLFF.

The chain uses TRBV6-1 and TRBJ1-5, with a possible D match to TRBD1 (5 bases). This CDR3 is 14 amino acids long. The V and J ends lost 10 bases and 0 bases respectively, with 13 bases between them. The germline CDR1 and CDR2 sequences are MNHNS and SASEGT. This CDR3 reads CATIRDGSNQPQHF. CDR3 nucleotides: TGTGCCACCATTCGGGACGGTAGCAATCAGCCCCAGCATTTT.

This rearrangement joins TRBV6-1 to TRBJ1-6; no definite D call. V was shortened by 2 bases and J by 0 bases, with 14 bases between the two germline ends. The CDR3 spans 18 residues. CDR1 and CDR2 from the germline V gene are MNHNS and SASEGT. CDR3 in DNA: TGTGCCAGCAGTGAAAGCCCTTCCGGAAGCTCCTATAATTCACCCCTCCACTTT. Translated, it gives CASSESPSGSSYNSPLHF.

CDR3 in amino acids: CASSLNFPEKLFF. As DNA, the CDR3 is TGTGCCAGCAGCCTCAATTTCCCTGAAAAACTGTTTTTT. This chain joins TRBV7-2 and TRBJ1-4; D is unclear. The CDR3 loop spans 13 amino acids. V gave up 5 bases and J gave up 7 bases, with 11 bases separating them. The germline V gene has CDR1 SGHTA and CDR2 FQGNSA.